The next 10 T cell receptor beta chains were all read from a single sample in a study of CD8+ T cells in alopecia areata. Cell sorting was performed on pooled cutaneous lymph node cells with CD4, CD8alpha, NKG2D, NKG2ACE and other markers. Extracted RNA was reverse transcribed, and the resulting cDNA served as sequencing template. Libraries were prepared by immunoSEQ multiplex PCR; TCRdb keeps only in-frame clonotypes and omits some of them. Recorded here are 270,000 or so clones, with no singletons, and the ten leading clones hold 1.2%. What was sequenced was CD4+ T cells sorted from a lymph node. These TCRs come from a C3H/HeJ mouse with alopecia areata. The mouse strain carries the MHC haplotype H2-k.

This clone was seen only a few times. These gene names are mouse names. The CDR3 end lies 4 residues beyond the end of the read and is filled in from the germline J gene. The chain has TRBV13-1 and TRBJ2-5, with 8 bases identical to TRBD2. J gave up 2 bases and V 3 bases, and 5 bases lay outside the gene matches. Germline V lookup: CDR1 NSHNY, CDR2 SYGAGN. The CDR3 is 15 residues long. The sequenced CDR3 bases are TGTGCCAGCAGTGCCCCGACTGGGGCCCAAGAC. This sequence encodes CASSAPTGAQD. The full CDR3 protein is CASSAPTGAQDTQYF.

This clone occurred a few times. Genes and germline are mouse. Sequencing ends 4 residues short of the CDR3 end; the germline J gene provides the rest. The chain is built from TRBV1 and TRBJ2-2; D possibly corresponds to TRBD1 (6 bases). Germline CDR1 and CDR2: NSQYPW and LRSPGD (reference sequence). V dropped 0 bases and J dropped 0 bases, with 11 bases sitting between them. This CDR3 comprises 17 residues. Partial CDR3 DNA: TGCACCTGCAGTGCAGATCTGAGGGGGACAAACACCGGG. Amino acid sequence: CTCSADLRGTNTG. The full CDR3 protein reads CTCSADLRGTNTGQLYF.

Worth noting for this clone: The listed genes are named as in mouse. The sequenced CDR3 bases are TGCACCTGCAGTGCAGAGGGACAGTCAAACACCGGG. Translating it yields CTCSAEGQSNTG. The complete CDR3 reads CTCSAEGQSNTGQLYF. This chain uses TRBV1 with TRBJ2-2; 7 nucleotides agree with TRBD1. Read data end 4 residues before the CDR3 end; the end is taken from the germline J gene. Looked up from germline, CDR1 is NSQYPW and CDR2 is LRSPGD (reference sequence). The CDR3 is 16 amino acids. After removal of 0 bases from V and 0 bases from J, the junction contained 1 base not matched to a gene.

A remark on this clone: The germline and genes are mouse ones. The CDR3 bases that were read are TGTGCCAGCAGTACCAGGGGGTATAATTCGCCC. Protein product: CASSTRGYNSP. The entire CDR3 protein is CASSTRGYNSPLYF. V gene TRBV19 combines with J gene TRBJ1-6, with 7 bases fitting TRBD1. The sequenced fragment ends 3 residues before the CDR3 boundary, so the rest is inferred from the germline J gene. TRBJ1-6 is recorded as an ORF, its role being uncertain. Trimming cost V 3 bases and J 4 bases; bases outside gene matches: 1. This CDR3 is built from 14 residues. From germline, CDR1 is FNHDT and CDR2 SITEND (reference sequence).

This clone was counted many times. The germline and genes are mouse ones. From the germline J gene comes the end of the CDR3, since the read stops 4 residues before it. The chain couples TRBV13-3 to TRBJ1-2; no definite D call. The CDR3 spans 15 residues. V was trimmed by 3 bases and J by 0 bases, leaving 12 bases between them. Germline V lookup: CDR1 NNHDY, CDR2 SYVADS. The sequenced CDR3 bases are TGTGCCAGCAGTGGGATGTCTGGGGCAAACTCC. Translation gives CASSGMSGANS. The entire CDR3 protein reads CASSGMSGANSDYTF.

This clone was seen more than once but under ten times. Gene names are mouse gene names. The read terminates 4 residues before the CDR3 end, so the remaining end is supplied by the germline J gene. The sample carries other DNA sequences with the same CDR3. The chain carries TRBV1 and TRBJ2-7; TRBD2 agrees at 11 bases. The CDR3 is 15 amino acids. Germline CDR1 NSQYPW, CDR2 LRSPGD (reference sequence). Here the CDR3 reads CTCSAEGTGGYEQYF. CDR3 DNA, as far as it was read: TGCACCTGCAGTGCAGAGGGGACTGGGGGTTAT.

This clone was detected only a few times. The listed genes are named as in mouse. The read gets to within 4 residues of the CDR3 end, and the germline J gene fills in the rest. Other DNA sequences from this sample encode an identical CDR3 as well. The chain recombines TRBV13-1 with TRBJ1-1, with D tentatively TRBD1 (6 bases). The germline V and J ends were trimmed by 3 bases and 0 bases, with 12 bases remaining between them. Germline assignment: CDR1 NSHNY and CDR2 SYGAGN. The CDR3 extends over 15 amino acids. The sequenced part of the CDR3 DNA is TGTGCCAGCAGTGGTCCGGGACAAGCAAACACA. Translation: CASSGPGQANT. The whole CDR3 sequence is CASSGPGQANTEVFF.

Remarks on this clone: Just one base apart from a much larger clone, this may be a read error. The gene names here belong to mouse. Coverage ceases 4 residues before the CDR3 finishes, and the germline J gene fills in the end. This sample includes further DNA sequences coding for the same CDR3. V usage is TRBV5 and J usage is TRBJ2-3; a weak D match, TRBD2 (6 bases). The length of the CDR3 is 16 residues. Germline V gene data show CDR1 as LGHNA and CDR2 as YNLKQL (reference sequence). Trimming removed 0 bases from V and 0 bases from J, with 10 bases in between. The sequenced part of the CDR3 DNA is TGTGCCAGCAGCCAAGACGGGGGGTCTAGTGCAGAA. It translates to CASSQDGGSSAE. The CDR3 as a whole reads CASSQDGGSSAETLYF.

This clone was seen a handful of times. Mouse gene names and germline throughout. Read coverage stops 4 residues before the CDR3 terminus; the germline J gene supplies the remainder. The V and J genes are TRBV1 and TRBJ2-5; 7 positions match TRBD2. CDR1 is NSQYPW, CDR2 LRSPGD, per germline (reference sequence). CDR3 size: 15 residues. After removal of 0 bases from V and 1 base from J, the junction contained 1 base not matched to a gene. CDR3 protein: CTCSAEGGYQDTQYF. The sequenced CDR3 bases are TGCACCTGCAGTGCAGAGGGGGGGTACCAAGAC.

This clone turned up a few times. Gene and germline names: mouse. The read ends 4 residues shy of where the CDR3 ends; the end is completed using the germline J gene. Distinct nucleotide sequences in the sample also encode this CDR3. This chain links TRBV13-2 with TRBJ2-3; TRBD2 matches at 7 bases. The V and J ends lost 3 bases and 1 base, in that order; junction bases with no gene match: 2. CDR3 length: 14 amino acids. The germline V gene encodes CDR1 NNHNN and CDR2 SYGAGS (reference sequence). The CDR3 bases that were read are TGTGCCAGCGGTGCCACTGGGGGTGCAGAA. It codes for CASGATGGAE. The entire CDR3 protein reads CASGATGGAETLYF.